The clone carrying this T cell receptor beta chain showed up just a few times. The data were taken from a study of CD8 T cells in ankylosing spondylitis. V lost 5 bases, J lost 2 bases, and 11 bases lay in between. CDR3 size: 14 residues. Germline CDR1 is KGHDR and CDR2 is SFDVKD. MiXCR, applied by TCRdb to the 5' RACE reads, yields one record per CDR3 protein. Of 250,000 to 350,000 distinct CDR3 sequences detected, roughly 20% appear once; the ten largest clones hold about 8.2%. This rearrangement joins TRBV24-1 to TRBJ2-5; possibly TRBD2 for D (5 bases). The source is a male donor with ankylosing spondylitis or in good health (not recorded which). The sample taken for sequencing was blood, either unsorted or a sorted T cell fraction (not recorded which). The CDR3 region has the DNA TGTGCCACCAGTGGTGCTAGCTCGCAAGAGACCCAGTACTTC. Amino acids: CATSGASSQETQYF.